This T cell receptor beta chain was retrieved from a study of technical replicates of blood from a handful of donors. Clones were sequenced by immunoSEQ multiplex PCR, and TCRdb holds only the in-frame ones, with some missing. This table has more than 65,000 clones, less than 97% appearing once. The ends were cut back, 0 bases at V and 6 bases at J, with 14 bases in the middle. Germline V gives CDR1 GTSNPN, CDR2 SVGIG (reference sequence). The CDR3 extends over 14 amino acids. The receptor comes from a human donor in good health. The sample consisted of T cells isolated from PBMCs. The rearrangement joins TRBV30 to TRBJ1-2; possibly TRBD1 for D (5 bases). The CDR3 DNA sequence: TGTGCCTGGAGTGTAGGGACCCCGGGGGATGGCTACACCTTC. Translated, it gives CAWSVGTPGDGYTF.